The next 4 T cell receptor beta chains were all read from a single sample in a study of tumor and adjacent non-tumor tissue in lung cancer. This sample's RNA came from whole unsorted tissue. More than 3 cm separated this lung sample from the edge of the tumor. The library came from three nested PCR rounds adapted from ARM-PCR protocols. TCRdb reprocessed the multiplex PCR reads with MiXCR, giving one entry per CDR3 protein. Here the sample spans some 80,000 distinct CDR3 sequences, approximately 81% being singletons. The sequenced sample was distant non-tumor lung tissue. The receptors were gathered from a man between 60 and 70 years old with non-small cell lung cancer.

As regards this clonotype: The junction departs from the called germline gene at one end, perhaps through a read error. V usage is TRBV6-2 or TRBV6-3 and J usage is TRBJ2-1; D is unresolved. The germline CDR1 and CDR2 sequences are MNHEY and SVGEGT. This CDR3 has 12 amino acids. The CDR3, as DNA: TGTGCCAGCAGTCTCCTAGGTAGTGAGCAATTCTTC. As protein: CASSLLGSEQFF.

This chain uses TRBV6-2 or TRBV6-3 with TRBJ2-1, with 10 bases that match TRBD2. The CDR3 spans 16 residues. Germline lookup yields CDR1 MNHEY and CDR2 SVGEGT. With V trimmed by 5 bases and J by 4 bases, 8 bases remained unmatched. The DNA of the CDR3 is TGTGCCAGCAGTCGACTCCGAGCGGGAGGGTACAATGAGCAGTTCTTC. It codes for CASSRLRAGGYNEQFF.

Concerning this clonotype: The junction does not match germline at one end; this may be a read error. V and J are TRBV24-1 and TRBJ2-1, with TRBD2 as a possible D gene (5 bases). The CDR3 has 19 residues. Germline CDR1 KGHDR, CDR2 SFDVKD. CDR3 sequence (DNA): TGTGCCACCAATGATCCCCTTGGGTCTTCGGACTTCTCCCGCAATGAGCAGTTCTTC. It encodes CATNDPLGSSDFSRNEQFF.

This clonotype appeared many times. J is TRBJ1-4 and V is TRBV12-3 or TRBV12-4; weak D call: TRBD1 (6 bases). The V gene lost 6 bases and the J gene lost 7 bases, with 15 bases spanning the gap. The CDR3 covers 14 residues. The chain's CDR3 is CASRLPGTSEKLFF. Written as DNA, the CDR3 is TGTGCCAGCAGACTACCAGGGACAAGTGAAAAACTGTTTTTT.